Listed below are T cell receptor beta chains from one sample, sequenced in a study of prognosis after radiotherapy for stage I lung cancer. TCRdb reprocessed the multiplex PCR reads with MiXCR, giving one entry per CDR3 protein. The table lists around 17,000 distinct CDR3 sequences, over 25% of them singletons, with roughly a third in the top ten. This specimen was PBMCs, taken before or after stereotactic body radiation therapy (not recorded which). The receptor source for this set is a donor over 45 with non-small cell lung cancer. Both conserved end residues are part of each CDR3. The order of the fields is clone size, J gene, V gene, D gene, CDR3 protein, CDR3 DNA. A D gene is named only where the DNA matches it firmly. Clone sizes are given selectively: once, few, many, or a class where the clone is expanded.

clone_size: many
j_call: TRBJ1-1
v_call: TRBV7-9
d_call: .
cdr3_aa: CASSLVLFTGRPTEAFF
cdr3_nt: TGTGCCAGCAGCTTAGTTTTATTTACCGGGAGGCCCACTGAAGCTTTCTTT

clone_size: .
j_call: TRBJ1-4
v_call: TRBV12-3/TRBV12-4
d_call: .
cdr3_aa: CASRVQLMKNCF
cdr3_nt: TGTGCCAGCAGGGTGCAACTAATGAAAAACTGTTTT

clone_size: many
j_call: TRBJ2-1
v_call: TRBV3-1
d_call: TRBD2
cdr3_aa: CASSQGLAVYNEQFF
cdr3_nt: TGTGCCAGCAGCCAAGGACTAGCGGTATACAATGAGCAGTTCTTC

clone_size: many
j_call: TRBJ2-1
v_call: TRBV29-1
d_call: .
cdr3_aa: CSVEGGAGRGTISYNEQFF
cdr3_nt: TGCAGCGTTGAAGGGGGAGCCGGTCGGGGAACAATTTCCTACAATGAGCAGTTCTTC

clone_size: .
j_call: TRBJ1-5
v_call: TRBV28
d_call: .
cdr3_aa: CASSSVGRHPQHF
cdr3_nt: TGTGCCAGCAGTTCAGTGGGCCGTCATCCCCAGCATTTT

clone_size: many
j_call: TRBJ2-2
v_call: TRBV11-3
d_call: TRBD2
cdr3_aa: CASSSGLARAPGELFF
cdr3_nt: TGTGCCAGCAGCTCTGGACTAGCCCGGGCTCCCGGGGAGCTGTTTTTT

clone_size: many
j_call: TRBJ2-7
v_call: TRBV5-1
d_call: TRBD2
cdr3_aa: CASSFLAVSSYEQYF
cdr3_nt: TGCGCCAGCAGCTTCCTAGCGGTTAGCTCCTACGAGCAGTACTTC

clone_size: .
j_call: TRBJ2-1
v_call: TRBV4-1
d_call: .
cdr3_aa: CANSQARQGGVVQFF
cdr3_nt: TGCGCCAACAGCCAAGCAAGGCAGGGGGGCGTGGTTCAGTTCTTC

clone_size: many
j_call: TRBJ2-5
v_call: TRBV6-2/TRBV6-3
d_call: .
cdr3_aa: CASSLFMETQYF
cdr3_nt: TGTGCCAGCAGCCTCTTTATGGAGACCCAGTACTTC

clone_size: many
j_call: TRBJ1-3
v_call: TRBV2
d_call: .
cdr3_aa: CASSAGGRSGNTIYF
cdr3_nt: TGTGCCAGCAGTGCCGGCGGACGCTCTGGAAACACCATATATTTT

clone_size: many
j_call: TRBJ2-1
v_call: TRBV2
d_call: .
cdr3_aa: CASSEIGSRAYNEQFF
cdr3_nt: TGTGCCAGCAGTGAAATTGGGAGTAGGGCATACAATGAGCAGTTCTTC

clone_size: many
j_call: TRBJ1-2
v_call: TRBV5-1
d_call: TRBD1
cdr3_aa: CASSLGLGQPYGYTF
cdr3_nt: TGCGCCAGCAGCTTGGGGCTGGGACAGCCCTATGGCTACACCTTC

clone_size: many
j_call: TRBJ2-2
v_call: TRBV18
d_call: TRBD2
cdr3_aa: CASSPLPAGGGLNTGELFF
cdr3_nt: TGTGCCAGCTCACCCCTGCCTGCGGGAGGGGGATTAAACACCGGGGAGCTGTTTTTT

clone_size: medium-sized
j_call: TRBJ2-3
v_call: TRBV7-2
d_call: TRBD2
cdr3_aa: CASSKTSGRGTDTQYF
cdr3_nt: TGTGCCAGCAGCAAGACTAGCGGGAGAGGGACAGATACGCAGTATTTT

clone_size: .
j_call: TRBJ1-2
v_call: TRBV5-4
d_call: .
cdr3_aa: CASSLGHLGGGGYTF
cdr3_nt: TGTGCCAGCAGTCTCGGGCACTTGGGGGGTGGTGGCTACACCTTC